Listed below are T cell receptor beta chains from one sample, sequenced in a study of blood T cell repertoires in COVID-19. Assay used: immunoSEQ multiplex PCR; TCRdb lists only in-frame clones, some missing. This sample has about 160,000 clones, with approximately 85% found just once. The source material was peripheral blood. Source of these receptors: a man aged 35 to 55 who had recovered from COVID-19. CDR3s include the opening cysteine and the closing phenylalanine or tryptophan. Fields, in order: J gene, V gene, CDR3 protein.

j_call: TRBJ2-3; v_call: TRBV24-1; cdr3_aa: CATNADSDGTSGSTDTQYF
j_call: TRBJ2-7; v_call: TRBV11-3; cdr3_aa: CASSFFRGDEQYF
j_call: TRBJ1-5; v_call: TRBV9; cdr3_aa: CASSPTGGGVQPQHF
j_call: TRBJ2-7; v_call: TRBV4-2; cdr3_aa: CASSHQAKGPAGDYEQYF
j_call: TRBJ1-2; v_call: TRBV2; cdr3_aa: CASRVVGGQGKYGYTF
j_call: TRBJ2-3; v_call: TRBV19; cdr3_aa: CASSMTRSIDTQYF
j_call: TRBJ1-2; v_call: TRBV4-3; cdr3_aa: CASSQDRRYGYTF
j_call: TRBJ2-2; v_call: TRBV12-5; cdr3_aa: CASGFPLAGYTGELFF
j_call: TRBJ2-1; v_call: TRBV29-1; cdr3_aa: CSVGTGGRNEQFF
j_call: TRBJ1-1; v_call: TRBV18; cdr3_aa: CASSPPSGSSNTEAFF
j_call: TRBJ2-7; v_call: TRBV20-1; cdr3_aa: CSASPSGRFSYEQYF
j_call: TRBJ2-2; v_call: TRBV11-2; cdr3_aa: CASRVSGSTGELFF
j_call: TRBJ1-2; v_call: TRBV24-1; cdr3_aa: CATSDRDRGYGYTF
j_call: TRBJ2-2; v_call: TRBV11-2; cdr3_aa: CASHTGGRGELGGELFF
j_call: TRBJ2-5; v_call: TRBV4-1; cdr3_aa: CASSDRQGAEETQYF
j_call: TRBJ2-1; v_call: TRBV5-1; cdr3_aa: CANYLAVGGDEQFF
j_call: TRBJ1-1; v_call: TRBV7-9; cdr3_aa: CASSSLGGDGTEAFF
j_call: TRBJ1-2; v_call: TRBV4-3; cdr3_aa: CASSQDGGEEDGYTF
j_call: TRBJ2-7; v_call: TRBV6-5; cdr3_aa: CATFPSGGGTYEQYF
j_call: TRBJ2-3; v_call: TRBV7-3; cdr3_aa: CASRPTGANTDTQYF
j_call: TRBJ1-2; v_call: TRBV7-2; cdr3_aa: CASSLKGAVGYTF
j_call: TRBJ1-6; v_call: TRBV9; cdr3_aa: CASSVVADNSPLHF
j_call: TRBJ2-2; v_call: TRBV5-6; cdr3_aa: CASSRERGEYTGELFF
j_call: TRBJ2-3; v_call: TRBV7-2; cdr3_aa: CASSSVSSGGSYF
j_call: TRBJ1-5; v_call: TRBV5-6; cdr3_aa: CASSLAGGDQPQHF
j_call: TRBJ2-7; v_call: TRBV27; cdr3_aa: CASSSARRAGLELNEQYF
j_call: TRBJ2-3; v_call: TRBV10-3; cdr3_aa: CATRLAENNRDTQYF
j_call: TRBJ2-7; v_call: TRBV14; cdr3_aa: CASSQAGVGYEQYF
j_call: TRBJ1-1; v_call: TRBV18; cdr3_aa: CASSPPRALNTEAFF
j_call: TRBJ2-1; v_call: TRBV30; cdr3_aa: CAWSVGTSGANEQFF
j_call: TRBJ1-1; v_call: TRBV6-2/TRBV6-3; cdr3_aa: CASSYGPKAFF
j_call: TRBJ1-5; v_call: TRBV9; cdr3_aa: CASSVGDRGRQPQHF
j_call: TRBJ1-3; v_call: TRBV6-1; cdr3_aa: CASSGRQGGIGNTIYF
j_call: TRBJ2-3; v_call: TRBV2; cdr3_aa: CASSVGGANSGTQYF
j_call: TRBJ1-1; v_call: TRBV28; cdr3_aa: CASTTVFTRAFF
j_call: TRBJ1-5; v_call: TRBV16; cdr3_aa: CASSPHSQAQHF
j_call: TRBJ1-1; v_call: TRBV10-3; cdr3_aa: CAITARDRGTEAFF
j_call: TRBJ1-1; v_call: TRBV19; cdr3_aa: CASTPLTGRWGTEAFF
j_call: TRBJ1-2; v_call: TRBV29-1; cdr3_aa: CSVIHRGRFQGYTF
j_call: TRBJ2-7; v_call: TRBV11-3; cdr3_aa: CASSLRTGRGEQYF
j_call: TRBJ2-1; v_call: TRBV9; cdr3_aa: CASSVGLAGAFHEQFF